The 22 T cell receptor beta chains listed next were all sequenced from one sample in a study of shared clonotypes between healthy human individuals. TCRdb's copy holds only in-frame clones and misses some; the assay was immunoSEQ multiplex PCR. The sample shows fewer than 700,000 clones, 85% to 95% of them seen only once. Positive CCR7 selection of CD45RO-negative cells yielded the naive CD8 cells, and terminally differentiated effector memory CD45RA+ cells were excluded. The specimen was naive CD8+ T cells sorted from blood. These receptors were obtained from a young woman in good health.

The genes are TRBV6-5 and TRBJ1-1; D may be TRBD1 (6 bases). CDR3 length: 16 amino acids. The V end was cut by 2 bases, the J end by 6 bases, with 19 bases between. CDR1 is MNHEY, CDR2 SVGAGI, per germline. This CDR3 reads CASSYPGGARASEAFF. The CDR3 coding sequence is TGTGCCAGCAGTTACCCTGGGGGGGCTCGAGCGTCTGAAGCTTTCTTT.

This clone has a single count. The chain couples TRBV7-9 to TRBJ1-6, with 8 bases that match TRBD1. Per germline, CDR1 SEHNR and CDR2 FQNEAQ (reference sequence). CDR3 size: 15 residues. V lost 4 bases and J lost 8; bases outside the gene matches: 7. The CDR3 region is CASSSRTGTDSPLHF. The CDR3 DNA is TGTGCCAGCAGCTCAAGGACAGGGACGGATTCACCCCTCCACTTT. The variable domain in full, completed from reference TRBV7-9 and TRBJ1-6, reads DTGVSQNPRHKITKRGQNVTFRCDPISEHNRLYWYRQTLGQGPEFLTYFQNEAQLEKSRLLSDRFSAERPKGSFSTLEIQRTEQGDSAMYLCASSSRTGTDSPLHFGNGTRLTVT.

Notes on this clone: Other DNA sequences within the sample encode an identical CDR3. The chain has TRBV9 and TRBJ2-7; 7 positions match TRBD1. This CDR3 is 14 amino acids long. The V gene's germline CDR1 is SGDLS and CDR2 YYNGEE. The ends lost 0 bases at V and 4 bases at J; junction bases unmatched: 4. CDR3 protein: CASSVGTGAYEQYF. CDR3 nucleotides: TGTGCCAGCAGCGTAGGAACAGGGGCGTACGAGCAGTACTTC. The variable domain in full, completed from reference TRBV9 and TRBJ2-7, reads DSGVTQTPKHLITATGQRVTLRCSPRSGDLSVYWYQQSLDQGLQFLIQYYNGEERAKGNILERFSAQQFPDLHSELNLSSLELGDSALYFCASSVGTGAYEQYFGPGTRLTVT.

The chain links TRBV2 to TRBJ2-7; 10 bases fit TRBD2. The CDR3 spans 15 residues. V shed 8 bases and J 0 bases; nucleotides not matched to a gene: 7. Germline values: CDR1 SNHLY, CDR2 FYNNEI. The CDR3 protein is CASLYASGSSYEQYF. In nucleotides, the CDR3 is TGTGCCAGCCTATACGCTAGCGGGAGCTCCTACGAGCAGTACTTC. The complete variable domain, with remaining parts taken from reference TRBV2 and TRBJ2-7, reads EPEVTQTPSHQVTQMGQEVILRCVPISNHLYFYWYRQILGQKVEFLVSFYNNEISEKSEIFDDQFSVERPDGSNFTLKIRSTKLEDSAMYFCASLYASGSSYEQYFGPGTRLTVT.

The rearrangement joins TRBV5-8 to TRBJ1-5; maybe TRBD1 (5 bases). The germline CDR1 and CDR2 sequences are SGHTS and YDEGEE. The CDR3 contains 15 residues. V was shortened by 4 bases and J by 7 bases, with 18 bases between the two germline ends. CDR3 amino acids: CASSADLGDGQPQHF. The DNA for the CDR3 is TGTGCCAGCAGCGCAGACCTGGGGGATGGCCAGCCCCAGCATTTT.

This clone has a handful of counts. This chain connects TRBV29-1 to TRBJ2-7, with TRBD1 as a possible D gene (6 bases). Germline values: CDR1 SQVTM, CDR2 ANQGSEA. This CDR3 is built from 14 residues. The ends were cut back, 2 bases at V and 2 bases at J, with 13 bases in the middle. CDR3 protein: CSVETRTEAYEQYF. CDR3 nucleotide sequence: TGCAGCGTTGAAACGCGGACAGAAGCCTACGAGCAGTACTTC.

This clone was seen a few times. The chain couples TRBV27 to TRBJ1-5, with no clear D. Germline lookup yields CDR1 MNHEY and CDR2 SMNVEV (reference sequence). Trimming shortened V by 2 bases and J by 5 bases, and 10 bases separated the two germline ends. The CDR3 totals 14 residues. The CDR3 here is CASSLMGSHQPQHF. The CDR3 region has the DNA TGTGCCAGCAGTTTAATGGGCTCTCATCAGCCCCAGCATTTT.

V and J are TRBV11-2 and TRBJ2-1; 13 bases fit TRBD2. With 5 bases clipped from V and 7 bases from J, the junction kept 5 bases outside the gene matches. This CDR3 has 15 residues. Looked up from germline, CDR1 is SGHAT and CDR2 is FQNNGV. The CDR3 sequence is CASSHGTSGMNEQFF. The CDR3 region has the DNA TGTGCCAGCAGCCACGGGACTAGCGGGATGAATGAGCAGTTCTTC.

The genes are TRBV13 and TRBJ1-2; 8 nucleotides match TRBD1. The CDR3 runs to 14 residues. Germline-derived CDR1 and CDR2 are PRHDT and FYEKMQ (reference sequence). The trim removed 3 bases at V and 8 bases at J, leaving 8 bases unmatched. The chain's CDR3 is CASSFFGQGGGYTF. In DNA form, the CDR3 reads TGTGCCAGCAGCTTTTTCGGACAGGGCGGCGGCTACACCTTC.

The CDR3 coding sequence is TGTGCCAGCAGCCCCCTCCGGGGGACAGCAGGCTACGAGCAGTACTTC. This gives the protein CASSPLRGTAGYEQYF. The J gene is TRBJ2-7, the V gene TRBV27; tentative D call: TRBD1 (7 bases). With 6 bases removed from V and 3 bases from J, the gap between germline ends came to 21 bases. The V gene's germline CDR1 is MNHEY and CDR2 SMNVEV (reference sequence). This CDR3 has 16 amino acids.

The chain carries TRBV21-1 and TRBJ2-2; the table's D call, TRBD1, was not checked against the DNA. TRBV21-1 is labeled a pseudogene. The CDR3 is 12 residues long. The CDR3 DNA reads TGTGCCAGCAGTTGGGGCAACGGGGAGCTGTTTTTT. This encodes CASSWGNGELFF.

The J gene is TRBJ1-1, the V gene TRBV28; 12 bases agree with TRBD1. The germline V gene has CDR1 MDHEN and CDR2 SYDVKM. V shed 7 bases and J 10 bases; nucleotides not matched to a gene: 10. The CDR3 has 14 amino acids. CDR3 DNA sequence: TGTGCCAGCACTGGGACAGGGGGCAGTCGTAGAGCTTTCTTT. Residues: CASTGTGGSRRAFF.

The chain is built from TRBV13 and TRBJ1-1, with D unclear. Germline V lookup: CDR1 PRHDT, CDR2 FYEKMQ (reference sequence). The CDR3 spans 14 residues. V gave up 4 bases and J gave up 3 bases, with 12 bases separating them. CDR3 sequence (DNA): TGTGCCAGCAGCTCCACTGTCCGGGACACTGAAGCTTTCTTT. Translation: CASSSTVRDTEAFF. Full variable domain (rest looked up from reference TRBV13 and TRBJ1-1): AAGVIQSPRHLIKEKRETATLKCYPIPRHDTVYWYQQGPGQDPQFLISFYEKMQSDKGSIPDRFSAQQFSDYHSELNMSSLELGDSALYFCASSSTVRDTEAFFGQGTRLTVV.

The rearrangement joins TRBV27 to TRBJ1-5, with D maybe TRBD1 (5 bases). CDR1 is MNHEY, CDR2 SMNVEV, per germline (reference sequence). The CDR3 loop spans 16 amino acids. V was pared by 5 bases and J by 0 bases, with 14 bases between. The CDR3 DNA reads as TGTGCCAGCAGTCCCCTCCGGGGGGGTAGCAATCAGCCCCAGCATTTT. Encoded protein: CASSPLRGGSNQPQHF.

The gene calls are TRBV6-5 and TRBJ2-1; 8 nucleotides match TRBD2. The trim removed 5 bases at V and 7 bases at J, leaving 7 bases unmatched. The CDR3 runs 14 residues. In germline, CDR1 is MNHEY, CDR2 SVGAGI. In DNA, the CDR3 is TGTGCCAGCAGTCTCCTAAGCGGGGGAAATGAGCAGTTCTTC. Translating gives CASSLLSGGNEQFF.

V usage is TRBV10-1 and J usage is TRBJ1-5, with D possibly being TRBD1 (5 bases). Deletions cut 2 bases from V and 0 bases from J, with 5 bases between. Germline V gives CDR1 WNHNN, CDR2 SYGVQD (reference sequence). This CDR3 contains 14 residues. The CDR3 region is CASSEGHSNQPQHF. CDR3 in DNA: TGCGCCAGCAGTGAGGGACATAGCAATCAGCCCCAGCATTTT.

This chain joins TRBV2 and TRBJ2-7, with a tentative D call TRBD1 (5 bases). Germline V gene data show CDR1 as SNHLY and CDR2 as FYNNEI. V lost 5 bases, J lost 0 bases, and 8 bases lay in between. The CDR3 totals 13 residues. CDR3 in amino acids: CASSTDSSYEQYF. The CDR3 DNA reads TGTGCCAGCAGTACTGACAGCTCCTACGAGCAGTACTTC.

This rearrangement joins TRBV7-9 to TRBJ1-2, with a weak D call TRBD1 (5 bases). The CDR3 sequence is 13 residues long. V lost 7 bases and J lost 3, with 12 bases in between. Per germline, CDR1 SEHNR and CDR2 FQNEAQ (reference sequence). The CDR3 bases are TGTGCCAGCACCCCTGGGGGAGACTATGGCTACACCTTC. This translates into CASTPGGDYGYTF.

The CDR3 loop is CASTIGQGLNEQFF. The DNA for the CDR3 is TGCGCCAGCACCATTGGACAGGGACTCAATGAGCAGTTCTTC. V and J are TRBV5-1 and TRBJ2-1; 8 bases agree with TRBD1. CDR3 size: 14 residues. V dropped 6 bases and J dropped 6; count of bases not matched to a gene: 8. Per germline, CDR1 SGHRS and CDR2 YFSETQ.

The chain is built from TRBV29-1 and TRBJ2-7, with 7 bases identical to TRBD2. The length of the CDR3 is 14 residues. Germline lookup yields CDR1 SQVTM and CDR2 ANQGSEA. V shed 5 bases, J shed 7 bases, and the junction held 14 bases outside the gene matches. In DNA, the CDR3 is TGCAGCGTTTGCATCGGGCTAGTGGGAGGGGAGCAGTACTTC. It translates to CSVCIGLVGGEQYF.

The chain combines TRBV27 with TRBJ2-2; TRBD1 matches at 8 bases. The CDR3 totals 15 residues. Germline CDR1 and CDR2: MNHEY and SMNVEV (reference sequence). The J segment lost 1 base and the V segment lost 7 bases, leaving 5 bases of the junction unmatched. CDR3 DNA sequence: TGTGCCAGCACTATGGGACAGGTGAACACCGGGGAGCTGTTTTTT. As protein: CASTMGQVNTGELFF.

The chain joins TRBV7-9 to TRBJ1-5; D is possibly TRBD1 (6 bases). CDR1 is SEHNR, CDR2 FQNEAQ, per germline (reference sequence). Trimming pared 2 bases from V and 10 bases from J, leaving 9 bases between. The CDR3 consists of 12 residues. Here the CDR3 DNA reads TGTGCCAGCAGCTTATCGGGGGGCCCCCAGCATTTT. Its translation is CASSLSGGPQHF.